The 8 T cell receptor beta chains reported below all come from one sample, sequenced in a study of shared clonotypes between healthy human individuals. In the naive CD8 group, cells lacked CD45RO and were positively selected for CCR7, so terminally differentiated effector memory CD45RA+ cells were left out. The assay was immunoSEQ multiplex PCR, and TCRdb's table has in-frame clones only and misses some. The sample records hundreds of thousands of clones, 85% to 95% being singletons. Sequencing input: naive CD8+ T cells sorted from blood. The receptor source for this set is a young man in good health.

The chain couples TRBV7-2 to TRBJ2-5, with TRBD2 identical over 9 bases. CDR1 SGHTA and CDR2 FQGNSA come from the germline V gene. Trimming removed 7 bases from V and 2 bases from J; junction bases left unmatched: 5. The CDR3 has 14 residues. The CDR3 spells CASTVAGEQETQYF. CDR3 bases: TGTGCCAGCACCGTAGCGGGAGAACAAGAGACCCAGTACTTC. The full variable domain, rest sourced from reference TRBV7-2 and TRBJ2-5, is GAGVSQSPSNKVTEKGKDVELRCDPISGHTALYWYRQSLGQGLEFLIYFQGNSAPDKSGLPSDRFSAERTGGSVSTLTIQRTQQEDSAVYLCASTVAGEQETQYFGPGTRLLVL.

The V call is TRBV2, the J call TRBJ1-4, with D perhaps TRBD1 (5 bases). V shed 10 bases and J shed 4 bases, with 16 bases lying between them. Germline CDR1 reads SNHLY; CDR2 reads FYNNEI. The CDR3 runs to 14 residues. The CDR3 spells CATVADSLNEKLFF. CDR3 in DNA: TGTGCCACAGTAGCTGACAGCCTTAATGAAAAACTGTTTTTT.

The chain recombines TRBV13 with TRBJ2-7; D uncertain. V was trimmed by 4 bases and J by 5 bases, leaving 12 bases between them. The CDR3 totals 13 residues. Germline assignment: CDR1 PRHDT and CDR2 FYEKMQ (reference sequence). CDR3 coding DNA: TGTGCCAGCAGCTCCCAAGGCCCTAACGAGCAGTACTTC. Encoded protein: CASSSQGPNEQYF.

The chain combines TRBV13 with TRBJ1-2, with 7 bases that match TRBD1. Germline trimming cut 5 bases from V and 9 bases from J; bases unmatched to any gene: 12. Per the germline V gene, CDR1 is PRHDT and CDR2 is FYEKMQ (reference sequence). This CDR3 comprises 14 residues. Here the CDR3 reads CASSQGQTLWSYTF. CDR3 in DNA: TGTGCCAGCAGCCAGGGACAGACCCTATGGAGCTACACCTTC.

The gene calls are TRBV6-1 and TRBJ2-7; D may be TRBD2 (5 bases). The CDR3 consists of 14 residues. The V end was cut by 3 bases, the J end by 5 bases, with 14 bases between. CDR1 is MNHNS, CDR2 SASEGT, per germline. The CDR3 DNA is TGTGCCAGCAGTGATTATACCGGAGGAAACGAGCAGTACTTC. Encoded protein: CASSDYTGGNEQYF.

The chain recombines TRBV14 with TRBJ2-3; 9 bases align to TRBD2. V dropped 3 bases and J dropped 1; count of bases not matched to a gene: 11. The length of the CDR3 is 18 residues. The V gene's germline CDR1 is SGHDN and CDR2 FVKESK. The CDR3 nucleotides read TGTGCCAGCAGCCAGCCCCAGCGGGAGGCTGGGGGCACAGATACGCAGTATTTT. It encodes CASSQPQREAGGTDTQYF.

The chain couples TRBV4-3 to TRBJ2-7; 11 bases agree with TRBD2. From germline, CDR1 is LGHNA and CDR2 YSLEER. Trimming removed 0 bases from V and 4 bases from J; junction bases left unmatched: 8. The CDR3 covers 17 residues. In nucleotides, the CDR3 is TGCGCCAGCAGCCAAGAGATAGCGGGAGGGATATCGTACGAGCAGTACTTC. It yields the protein CASSQEIAGGISYEQYF.

The chain joins TRBV6-1 to TRBJ2-7; 9 positions agree with TRBD1. CDR1 MNHNS and CDR2 SASEGT come from the germline V gene. This CDR3 contains 13 residues. V lost 11 bases to trimming and J lost 4 bases; unmatched junction nucleotides: 9. CDR3 residues: CAARDRVNYEQYF. The CDR3 DNA sequence: TGTGCCGCCCGGGACAGGGTCAATTACGAGCAGTACTTC.